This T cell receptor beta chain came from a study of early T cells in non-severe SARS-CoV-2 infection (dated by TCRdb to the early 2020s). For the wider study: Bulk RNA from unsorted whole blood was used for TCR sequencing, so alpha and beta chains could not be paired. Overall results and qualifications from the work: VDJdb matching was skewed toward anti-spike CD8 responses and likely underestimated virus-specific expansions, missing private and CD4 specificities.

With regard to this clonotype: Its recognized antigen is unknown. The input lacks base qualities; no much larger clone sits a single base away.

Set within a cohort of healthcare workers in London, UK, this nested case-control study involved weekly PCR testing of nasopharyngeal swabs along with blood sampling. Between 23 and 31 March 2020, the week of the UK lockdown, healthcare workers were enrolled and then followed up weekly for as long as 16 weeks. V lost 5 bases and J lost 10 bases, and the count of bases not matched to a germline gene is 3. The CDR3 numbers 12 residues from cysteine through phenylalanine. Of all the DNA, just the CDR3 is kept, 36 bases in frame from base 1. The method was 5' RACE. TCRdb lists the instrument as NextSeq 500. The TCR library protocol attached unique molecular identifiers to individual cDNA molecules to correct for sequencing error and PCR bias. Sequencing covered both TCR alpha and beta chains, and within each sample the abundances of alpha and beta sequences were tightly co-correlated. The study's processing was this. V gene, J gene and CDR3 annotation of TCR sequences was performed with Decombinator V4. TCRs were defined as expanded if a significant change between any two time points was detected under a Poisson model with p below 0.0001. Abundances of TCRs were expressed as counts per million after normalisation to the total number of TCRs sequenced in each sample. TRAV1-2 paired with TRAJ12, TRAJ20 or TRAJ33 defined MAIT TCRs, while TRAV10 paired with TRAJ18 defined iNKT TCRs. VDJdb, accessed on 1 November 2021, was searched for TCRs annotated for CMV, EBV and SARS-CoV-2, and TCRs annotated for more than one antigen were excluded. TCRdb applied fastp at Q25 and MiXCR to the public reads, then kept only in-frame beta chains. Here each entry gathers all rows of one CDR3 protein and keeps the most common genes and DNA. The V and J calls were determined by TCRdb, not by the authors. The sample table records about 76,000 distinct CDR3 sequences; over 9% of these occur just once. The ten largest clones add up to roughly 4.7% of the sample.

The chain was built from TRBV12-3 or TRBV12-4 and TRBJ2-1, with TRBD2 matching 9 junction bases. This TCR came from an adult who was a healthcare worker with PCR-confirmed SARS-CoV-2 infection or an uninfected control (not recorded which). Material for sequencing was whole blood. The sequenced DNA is TGTGCCAGCAGTCCCACTAGCGGGGAGCAGTTCTTC. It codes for CASSPTSGEQFF.